These 13 T cell receptor beta chains were sequenced from one sample in a study of blood T cell repertoires in COVID-19 (dated by TCRdb to the early 2020s). The library relied on the immunoSEQ multiplex PCR assay. TCRdb re-hosts the immuneACCESS table, in-frame sequences only. Its copies lack some clones; in the studies checked, an unresolved V gene accounts for under half of them, and the cause for the rest is not known. Recorded for this sample are roughly 60,000 clones; roughly 88% of them occurred a single time. The ten most abundant clones make up more than 5% of the sample. The material sequenced was peripheral blood. The origin of the receptors is an older woman with acute or convalescent COVID-19.

J is TRBJ1-3 and V is TRBV10-3; D unclear. The V and J ends lost 4 bases and 2 bases respectively, with 9 bases between them. The germline gives CDR1 ENHRY, CDR2 SYGVKD. The CDR3 spans 14 residues. Here the CDR3 DNA reads TGTGCCATCAGTGGAATGGGAGCTGGAAACACCATATATTTT. Its protein product is CAISGMGAGNTIYF.

In DNA, the CDR3 is TGCGCCAGCAGCCTGATATCGCGCCTCTACGAGCAGTACTTC. It translates to CASSLISRLYEQYF. V and J are TRBV23-1 and TRBJ2-7; D not resolved. TRBV23-1 is given ORF status, its function remaining uncertain. This CDR3 has 14 amino acids. V lost 6 bases and J 3 bases, leaving 15 bases between the germline ends.

The J gene is TRBJ2-2, the V gene TRBV18, with 7 bases aligning to TRBD1. Germline CDR1 reads KGHSH; CDR2 reads LQKENI. The junction had 5 bases not matched to a gene; V was cut back by 3 bases and J by 1 base. This CDR3 spans 16 amino acids. CDR3 sequence (DNA): TGTGCCAGCTCACCGTTCGGACAGGAGAACACCGGGGAGCTGTTTTTT. This sequence encodes CASSPFGQENTGELFF. The variable domain in full, with the rest retrieved from reference TRBV18 and TRBJ2-2, is NAGVMQNPRHLVRRRGQEARLRCSPMKGHSHVYWYRQLPEEGLKFMVYLQKENIIDESGMPKERFSAEFPKEGPSILRIQQVVRGDSAAYFCASSPFGQENTGELFFGEGSRLTVL.

The chain is built from TRBV5-1 and TRBJ1-1, with 7 bases aligning to TRBD1. The V gene end was trimmed by 5 bases and the J gene end by 0 bases; junction bases not matched to a gene: 10. Germline CDR1 SGHRS, CDR2 YFSETQ. The CDR3 is 16 amino acids. The CDR3 is CASRVQSGTVNTEAFF. CDR3 nucleotides: TGCGCCAGCAGGGTGCAATCCGGGACAGTGAACACTGAAGCTTTCTTT.

The V gene is TRBV2, the J gene TRBJ1-1; D is unclear. Germline CDR1 SNHLY, CDR2 FYNNEI. The CDR3 is made up of 12 amino acids. V gave up 8 bases and J gave up 2 bases, with 9 bases separating them. The DNA of the CDR3 is TGTGCCAGCGAGCGCAGCAACACTGAAGCTTTCTTT. It translates to CASERSNTEAFF. Variable domain in full (rest from reference TRBV2 and TRBJ1-1): EPEVTQTPSHQVTQMGQEVILRCVPISNHLYFYWYRQILGQKVEFLVSFYNNEISEKSEIFDDQFSVERPDGSNFTLKIRSTKLEDSAMYFCASERSNTEAFFGQGTRLTVV.

The V call is TRBV2, the J call TRBJ2-6; D perhaps matches TRBD2 (5 bases). This CDR3 comprises 16 residues. CDR1 is SNHLY and CDR2 is FYNNEI in the germline V gene. V shed 5 bases and J shed 4 bases, with 15 bases lying between them. The CDR3 DNA is TGTGCCAGCAGTCTACCCCGGACTGGAGGGGCCAACGTCCTGACTTTC. It translates to CASSLPRTGGANVLTF.

The V call is TRBV21-1, the J call TRBJ1-2; TRBD1 is taken as the D call from the table, unchecked against the DNA. TRBV21-1 is annotated as a pseudogene. This CDR3 spans 15 amino acids. CDR3 protein: CASSKGWQGAEGYTF. For the CDR3, the DNA is TGTGCCAGCAGCAAAGGCTGGCAGGGGGCGGAAGGCTACACCTTC.

The J gene is TRBJ2-5, the V gene TRBV7-9; tentatively, D is TRBD2 (6 bases). The germline CDR1 and CDR2 sequences are SEHNR and FQNEAQ (reference sequence). The CDR3 is 12 amino acids. Deletions cut 5 bases from V and 4 bases from J, with 8 bases between. This chain's CDR3 is CASSVGGETQYF. The DNA for the CDR3 is TGTGCCAGCAGCGTGGGAGGAGAGACCCAGTACTTC.

This clone came up once. The chain joins TRBV7-2 to TRBJ2-2; 10 bases map to TRBD2. The CDR3 has 15 residues. Germline-derived CDR1 and CDR2 are SGHTA and FQGNSA. V lost 2 bases, J lost 7 bases, and 4 bases stayed unmatched. The CDR3 is CASSLSGGADGELFF. The CDR3 region has the DNA TGTGCCAGCAGCTTAAGCGGGGGGGCCGACGGGGAGCTGTTTTTT.

The chain links TRBV6-5 to TRBJ1-3, with TRBD1 as a possible D gene (5 bases). Germline CDR1 reads MNHEY; CDR2 reads SVGAGI. This CDR3 spans 13 amino acids. The ends were cut back, 10 bases at V and 4 bases at J, with 14 bases in the middle. CDR3 loop: CAILEGTGNTIYF. Written as DNA, the CDR3 is TGTGCCATCCTGGAGGGGACGGGAAACACCATATATTTT.

This chain connects TRBV2 to TRBJ1-4, with 7 bases that match TRBD1. Trimming at V came to 8 bases and at J to 8 bases, leaving 8 bases not matched to a gene. The CDR3 extends over 13 amino acids. Germline CDR1 and CDR2: SNHLY and FYNNEI. The chain's CDR3 is CASHGQVLEKLFF. CDR3 sequence (DNA): TGTGCCAGCCATGGACAGGTCTTGGAAAAACTGTTTTTT.

This clone was seen a handful of times. V is TRBV4-2 and J is TRBJ2-1, with 9 bases aligning to TRBD2. The CDR3 length is 17 residues. Germline CDR1 is LGHNA and CDR2 is YNFKEQ. V shed 3 bases, J shed 5 bases, and the junction held 11 bases outside the gene matches. The CDR3 sequence is CASSQVDGSGGDNEQFF. The CDR3 DNA follows: TGTGCCAGCAGCCAGGTCGATGGTAGCGGGGGCGACAATGAGCAGTTCTTC.

This sequence joins TRBV3-1 (or the pseudogene TRBV3-2) and TRBJ2-3, with D perhaps TRBD2 (6 bases). The ends were cut back, 1 base at V and 4 bases at J, with 21 bases in the middle. The length of the CDR3 is 18 residues. Germline assignment: CDR1 LGHDT and CDR2 YNNKEL (reference sequence). CDR3 coding DNA: TGTGCCAGCAGCCAAGTCCGGTGGGTAGCGGCCCTCGCAGATACGCAGTATTTT. Translated: CASSQVRWVAALADTQYF.